These 12 T cell receptor beta chains originate from one sample sequenced in a study of OX40 agonist ivuxolimab in advanced cancers. Clones were sequenced by immunoSEQ multiplex PCR, and TCRdb holds only the in-frame ones, with some missing. The top ten clones hold 4.5% to 5.5% of a sample with around 97,000 clones, approximately 84% of them seen once. The specimen comprised CD4+ or CD8+ T cells sorted from blood, sampled in a trial of the OX40 agonist ivuxolimab. These receptors all stem from an adult with an advanced solid tumor such as melanoma, head and neck, liver or kidney cancer.

The rearrangement uses TRBV13 and TRBJ1-1; D may be TRBD1 (6 bases). Germline V lookup: CDR1 PRHDT, CDR2 FYEKMQ (reference sequence). The V and J ends lost 5 bases and 2 bases respectively, with 9 bases between them. The CDR3 totals 13 residues. CDR3 protein: CASSGGTNTEAFF. The CDR3 nucleotides read TGTGCCAGCAGCGGCGGGACAAACACTGAAGCTTTCTTT.

This clone was recorded many times. The identical CDR3 is also encoded by other nucleotide sequences in the sample. The chain joins TRBV18 to TRBJ2-7; tentatively, D is TRBD2 (6 bases). Germline V gene sequence: CDR1 KGHSH, CDR2 LQKENI. CDR3 length: 14 residues. Trimming pared 1 base from V and 6 bases from J, leaving 13 bases between. CDR3 sequence (DNA): TGTGCCAGCTCACCACTTCCGGGGGTGGGCGAGCAGTACTTC. Encoded protein: CASSPLPGVGEQYF.

This clone occurred once. The V and J genes are TRBV6-6 and TRBJ1-3, with 7 bases identical to TRBD1. The V segment lost 7 bases and the J segment 2 bases; nucleotides outside the gene matches: 5. CDR3 size: 14 residues. The germline V gene has CDR1 MNHNY and CDR2 SVGAGI (reference sequence). DNA for the CDR3: TGTGCCAGCAATATCCAGGGGGCTGGAAACACCATATATTTT. It yields the protein CASNIQGAGNTIYF.

In its sample, this clone was seen once. The chain has TRBV2 and TRBJ2-5; TRBD1 agrees at 10 bases. Unmatched junction bases numbered 6, after V lost 7 bases and J lost 4 bases. The CDR3 consists of 14 residues. The germline CDR1 and CDR2 sequences are SNHLY and FYNNEI. CDR3 DNA sequence: TGTGCCAGCAATTCCGACAGGGGGCTAGAGACCCAGTACTTC. It encodes CASNSDRGLETQYF. The entire variable domain, with the rest obtained from reference TRBV2 and TRBJ2-5, is as follows: EPEVTQTPSHQVTQMGQEVILRCVPISNHLYFYWYRQILGQKVEFLVSFYNNEISEKSEIFDDQFSVERPDGSNFTLKIRSTKLEDSAMYFCASNSDRGLETQYFGPGTRLLVL.

The rearrangement uses TRBV7-7 and TRBJ2-7, with 10 bases that match TRBD1. This CDR3 is 14 amino acids long. From germline, CDR1 is SSHAT and CDR2 FNYEAQ (reference sequence). With 6 bases clipped from V and 5 bases from J, the junction kept 7 bases outside the gene matches. The CDR3 loop reads CASSPGTGANEQYF. CDR3 nucleotides: TGTGCCAGCAGTCCCGGGACAGGGGCCAACGAGCAGTACTTC.

This clone has only one observation. This sequence joins TRBV5-1 and TRBJ2-3; D might be TRBD2 (5 bases). With 6 bases removed from V and 6 bases from J, the gap between germline ends came to 14 bases. This CDR3 comprises 13 residues. Germline values: CDR1 SGHRS, CDR2 YFSETQ. Written as DNA, the CDR3 is TGCGCCAGCACTCTAACGACTATTGATACGCAGTATTTT. As protein: CASTLTTIDTQYF.

This chain connects TRBV6-1 to TRBJ1-1; D is possibly TRBD1 (5 bases). This CDR3 contains 11 residues. V was trimmed by 4 bases and J by 7 bases, leaving 7 bases between them. Germline V gene lookup returns CDR1 MNHNS and CDR2 SASEGT. CDR3 amino acids: CASSGQGEAFF. CDR3 in DNA: TGTGCCAGCAGTGGGCAGGGTGAAGCTTTCTTT.

This chain joins TRBV6-4 and TRBJ1-5; 7 bases align to TRBD1. CDR1 and CDR2 (germline): MRHNA, SNTAGT. The CDR3 consists of 14 residues. V was clipped by 5 bases and J by 5 bases; unmatched bases: 6. The CDR3 region is CASSPSRGHQPQHF. The CDR3, as DNA: TGTGCCAGCAGTCCGTCGAGGGGGCATCAGCCCCAGCATTTT.

The chain has TRBV7-2 and TRBJ2-3, with TRBD2 identical over 9 bases. Germline CDR1 SGHTA, CDR2 FQGNSA. V gave up 1 base and J gave up 2 bases; unmatched junction bases: 7. This CDR3 is 17 amino acids long. CDR3 coding DNA: TGTGCCAGCAGCTTAGTCGGCGGCGGGAGGGCCACAGATACGCAGTATTTT. Translation gives CASSLVGGGRATDTQYF.

Comment on this clone: The same CDR3 arises from other DNA sequences in this sample as well. The rearrangement joins TRBV27 to TRBJ2-3; D uncertain. Between the trimmed V and J ends, which lost 3 bases and 3 bases, there was a span of 7 bases. Germline V gene lookup returns CDR1 MNHEY and CDR2 SMNVEV (reference sequence). This CDR3 comprises 13 residues. The DNA of the CDR3 is TGTGCCAGCAGTTTCGGTGGAACAGATACGCAGTATTTT. As protein: CASSFGGTDTQYF.

V is TRBV14 and J is TRBJ1-4, with D perhaps matching TRBD1 (6 bases). The V end was cut by 4 bases, the J end by 8 bases, with 11 bases between. The CDR3 covers 13 residues. Germline CDR1 SGHDN, CDR2 FVKESK. The CDR3 DNA follows: TGTGCCAGCAGCCGGGGACACTTCGAAAAACTGTTTTTT. Amino acid sequence: CASSRGHFEKLFF.

The genes are TRBV11-2 and TRBJ2-1; 11 bases align to TRBD2. J lost 8 bases, V lost 5 bases, and 14 bases had no gene match. The germline gives CDR1 SGHAT, CDR2 FQNNGV. The CDR3 runs to 17 residues. As DNA, the CDR3 is TGTGCCAGCAGCCGGTTCGGGGCTAGCGGGAGGAGCCATGAGCAGTTCTTC. Translated: CASSRFGASGRSHEQFF. Full variable domain (remainder filled in from reference TRBV11-2 and TRBJ2-1): EAGVAQSPRYKIIEKRQSVAFWCNPISGHATLYWYQQILGQGPKLLIQFQNNGVVDDSQLPKDRFSAERLKGVDSTLKIQPAKLEDSAVYLCASSRFGASGRSHEQFFGPGTRLTVL.